This entry lists 28 T cell receptor beta chains sequenced from one sample in a study of T cell changes during pregnancy in multiple sclerosis. Some clones are missing from TCRdb's copy, which holds only in-frame ones; the method was immunoSEQ multiplex PCR. The data show roughly 38,000 clones, with more than 85% seen just once and almost 2% held by the top ten. The material was CD4+ T cells from peripheral blood mononuclear cells, obtained after pregnancy. These receptor sequences come from a female donor in good health, enrolled as a control in a pregnancy study.

The V call is TRBV21-1, the J call TRBJ1-5. TRBV21-1 is classified as a pseudogene. The CDR3 length is 15 residues. In nucleotides, the CDR3 is TGTGCCAGCAGCAACGGGTTGGGTTCGAATCAGCCCCAGCATTTT. It encodes CASSNGLGSNQPQHF.

This sequence joins TRBV2 and TRBJ2-6, with a weak D call TRBD1 (5 bases). This CDR3 is 13 amino acids long. Germline V gene data show CDR1 as SNHLY and CDR2 as FYNNEI. Trimming left V 7 bases short and J 2 bases short, with 6 bases between. The CDR3 DNA is TGTGCCAGCACAGGGCCTGGGGCCAACGTCCTGACTTTC. As protein: CASTGPGANVLTF.

The rearrangement joins TRBV27 to TRBJ2-3, with D maybe TRBD2 (6 bases). V lost 5 bases to trimming and J lost 1 base, with 13 bases between them. From germline, CDR1 is MNHEY and CDR2 SMNVEV (reference sequence). The CDR3 consists of 15 residues. Here the CDR3 DNA reads TGTGCCAGCAGTCCAACCTGGAGGGGCACAGATACGCAGTATTTT. Residues: CASSPTWRGTDTQYF.

V gene TRBV7-9 combines with J gene TRBJ2-6; 9 bases match TRBD1. The V and J ends lost 5 bases and 0 bases, in that order; junction bases with no gene match: 11. The CDR3 consists of 19 residues. Germline values: CDR1 SEHNR, CDR2 FQNEAQ (reference sequence). The CDR3 spells CASSATPGQGISGANVLTF. The CDR3 nucleotides are TGTGCCAGCAGCGCAACTCCGGGACAGGGAATCTCTGGGGCCAACGTCCTGACTTTC.

The rearrangement links TRBV30 to TRBJ1-3; TRBD1 aligns across 7 bases. This CDR3 spans 14 amino acids. V dropped 5 bases and J dropped 0; count of bases not matched to a gene: 4. In germline, CDR1 is GTSNPN, CDR2 SVGIG (reference sequence). CDR3 sequence reads: CAWDRDLSGNTIYF. The DNA of the CDR3 is TGTGCCTGGGACAGGGACCTCTCTGGAAACACCATATATTTT.

CDR3 in amino acids: CATSRDPGRGRSYEQYF. CDR3 DNA: TGTGCCACCAGCAGAGATCCAGGGCGGGGGCGCTCCTACGAGCAGTACTTC. The chain employs TRBV15 and TRBJ2-7; tentative D call: TRBD2 (7 bases). Germline V lookup: CDR1 LNHNV, CDR2 YYDKDF (reference sequence). The CDR3 loop spans 17 amino acids. Trimming stripped 0 bases from V and 0 bases from J, with 15 bases between.

The chain has TRBV4-1 and TRBJ2-3; D gene uncertain. CDR3 length equals 12 residues. The V and J ends lost 0 bases and 10 bases respectively, with 8 bases between them. From germline, CDR1 is MGHRA and CDR2 YSYEKL. CDR3 DNA: TGCGCCAGCAGCCAAGACTTTATTGCGCAGTATTTT. Encoded protein: CASSQDFIAQYF.

The chain recombines TRBV5-5 with TRBJ2-1; 9 nucleotides match TRBD2. This CDR3 contains 17 residues. The germline V gene has CDR1 SGHKS and CDR2 YYEKEE (reference sequence). Unmatched junction bases numbered 12, after V lost 3 bases and J lost 5 bases. The CDR3 spells CASSSRGNSGGHNEQFF. The DNA of the CDR3 is TGTGCCAGCAGCTCCCGGGGAAATAGCGGGGGTCACAATGAGCAGTTCTTC.

The rearrangement uses TRBV11-2 and TRBJ2-1, with 8 bases identical to TRBD2. This CDR3 spans 18 amino acids. Germline V lookup: CDR1 SGHAT, CDR2 FQNNGV. With 0 bases clipped from V and 3 bases from J, the junction kept 10 bases outside the gene matches. Written as DNA, the CDR3 is TGTGCCAGCAGCTTAGATCGGTTAGGCGGGGGGTTCTACAATGAGCAGTTCTTC. It encodes CASSLDRLGGGFYNEQFF.

This clone was seen just once. This chain uses TRBV6-1 with TRBJ1-2; 7 positions agree with TRBD1. Per the germline V gene, CDR1 is MNHNS and CDR2 is SASEGT. After removal of 2 bases from V and 4 bases from J, the junction contained 7 bases not matched to a gene. The CDR3 covers 15 residues. CDR3 sequence: CASSETGVYSYGYTF. The CDR3 DNA reads TGTGCCAGCAGTGAAACAGGGGTGTACTCCTATGGCTACACCTTC.

This chain links TRBV28 with TRBJ1-2, with D possibly TRBD1 on 6 matching bases. The CDR3 extends over 13 amino acids. Trimming removed 5 bases at V and 3 bases at J, with 10 bases between. The germline gives CDR1 MDHEN, CDR2 SYDVKM. This CDR3 reads CASSRDTDYGYTF. The CDR3, as DNA: TGTGCCAGCAGTAGGGACACCGACTATGGCTACACCTTC.

The chain has TRBV15 and TRBJ1-5; tentative D call: TRBD1 (6 bases). This CDR3 contains 14 residues. V was clipped by 5 bases and J by 4 bases, with 12 bases between them. Germline V gene sequence: CDR1 LNHNV, CDR2 YYDKDF (reference sequence). CDR3 bases: TGTGCCACCAGCCGGACAGCTAATAATCAGCCCCAGCATTTT. This encodes CATSRTANNQPQHF.

V usage is TRBV5-8 and J usage is TRBJ2-1, with D hard to call. V was cut by 6 bases and J by 7 bases, with 8 bases left in between. The germline V gene has CDR1 SGHTS and CDR2 YDEGEE. The CDR3 contains 11 residues. CDR3 nucleotide sequence: TGTGCCAGCAAGAGGTTGAATGAGCAGTTCTTC. It specifies CASKRLNEQFF.

This rearrangement joins TRBV19 to TRBJ1-2, with TRBD1 matching 12 bases. The CDR3 runs 14 residues. J gave up 8 bases and V 6 bases, and 7 bases lay outside the gene matches. CDR1 and CDR2 (germline): LNHDA, SQIVND (reference sequence). This CDR3 reads CASSRDRGREGYTF. The CDR3 DNA reads as TGTGCCAGTAGCCGGGACAGGGGGCGCGAGGGCTACACCTTC.

The chain links TRBV28 to TRBJ1-1; D may be TRBD1 (6 bases). V lost 7 bases and J lost 0, with 12 bases in between. This CDR3 comprises 14 residues. Germline V lookup: CDR1 MDHEN, CDR2 SYDVKM. The CDR3 reads CASMRTAMNTEAFF. Written as DNA, the CDR3 is TGTGCCAGCATGAGGACAGCCATGAACACTGAAGCTTTCTTT.

V gene TRBV5-1 combines with J gene TRBJ2-5; 10 nucleotides align to TRBD2. Trimming at V came to 4 bases and at J to 5 bases, leaving 8 bases not matched to a gene. The V gene's germline CDR1 is SGHRS and CDR2 YFSETQ. The CDR3 consists of 15 residues. For the CDR3, the DNA is TGCGCCAGCAGCGCCAGCGGGAGGGCCTTCGAGACCCAGTACTTC. This encodes CASSASGRAFETQYF.

The sample holds a few counts of this clone. The J gene is TRBJ1-2, the V gene TRBV27, with D tentatively TRBD1 (6 bases). The CDR3 spans 15 residues. Germline CDR1 reads MNHEY; CDR2 reads SMNVEV (reference sequence). V was shortened by 0 bases and J by 4 bases, with 12 bases between the two germline ends. The CDR3 nucleotides read TGTGCCAGCAGTTTATCGACAGGAAGCCTCTATGGCTACACCTTC. Its protein is CASSLSTGSLYGYTF.

This clone showed up just a few times. This rearrangement joins TRBV30 to TRBJ1-1; D uncertain. Trimming cost V 3 bases and J 4 bases, with 18 bases left between them. The germline CDR1 and CDR2 sequences are GTSNPN and SVGIG (reference sequence). The CDR3 sequence is 15 residues long. The CDR3: CAWRDTPDLRTEAFF. CDR3 DNA: TGTGCCTGGAGAGACACCCCAGACCTACGCACTGAAGCTTTCTTT.

This clone has only one observation. The chain couples TRBV9 to TRBJ2-1; 12 bases match TRBD2. The germline gives CDR1 SGDLS, CDR2 YYNGEE. The V segment lost 0 bases and the J segment 4 bases; nucleotides outside the gene matches: 11. CDR3 length equals 19 residues. The DNA of the CDR3 is TGTGCCAGCAGCGTAGGGGCTAGCGGGGGGGCTGCTGCGTACAATGAGCAGTTCTTC. It is translated as CASSVGASGGAAAYNEQFF.

J is TRBJ2-7 and V is TRBV25-1; D remains unclear. Trimming removed 6 bases from V and 3 bases from J, with 6 bases in between. CDR3 size: 11 residues. The germline CDR1 and CDR2 sequences are MGHDK and SYGVNS. The DNA for the CDR3 is TGTGCCAGCAGCCTAGGCTACGAGCAGTACTTC. Its protein is CASSLGYEQYF.

This chain uses TRBV2 with TRBJ1-2, with TRBD1 matching over 8 bases. Germline trimming cut 3 bases from V and 5 bases from J; bases unmatched to any gene: 2. The CDR3 loop spans 13 amino acids. Germline V gives CDR1 SNHLY, CDR2 FYNNEI. CDR3 sequence reads: CASSDRGRYGYTF. In DNA form, the CDR3 reads TGTGCCAGCAGTGACAGGGGGCGTTATGGCTACACCTTC.

V and J are TRBV5-4 and TRBJ1-1, with 9 bases aligning to TRBD1. With 4 bases clipped from V and 8 bases from J, the junction kept 12 bases outside the gene matches. The CDR3 has 15 amino acids. Germline V gives CDR1 SGHNT, CDR2 YYREEE (reference sequence). CDR3 nucleotides: TGTGCCAGCAGCCCCTACCGGGACAGGGCCTCGGAAGCTTTCTTT. It yields the protein CASSPYRDRASEAFF.

The V and J genes are TRBV10-1 and TRBJ2-2; 9 bases agree with TRBD1. In germline, CDR1 is WNHNN, CDR2 SYGVQD (reference sequence). The CDR3 loop spans 14 amino acids. The junction had 2 bases not matched to a gene; V was cut back by 6 bases and J by 3 bases. Written as DNA, the CDR3 is TGCGCCAGCAGCCGGACAGGGGACACCGGGGAGCTGTTTTTT. This codes for CASSRTGDTGELFF.

The chain couples TRBV19 to TRBJ2-7, with 8 bases identical to TRBD1. Per the germline V gene, CDR1 is LNHDA and CDR2 is SQIVND (reference sequence). V shed 9 bases and J 1 base; nucleotides not matched to a gene: 8. This CDR3 is 14 amino acids long. DNA of the CDR3: TGTGCCAGCCGAACGGACAGGGCGTCCTACGAGCAGTACTTC. Translating gives CASRTDRASYEQYF. Combining the CDR3 with reference TRBV19 and TRBJ2-7 gives the whole variable domain DGGITQSPKYLFRKEGQNVTLSCEQNLNHDAMYWYRQDPGQGLRLIYYSQIVNDFQKGDIAEGYSVSREKKESFPLTVTSAQKNPTAFYLCASRTDRASYEQYFGPGTRLTVT.

The rearrangement uses TRBV19 and TRBJ1-2; possibly TRBD1 for D (6 bases). Germline V gene data show CDR1 as LNHDA and CDR2 as SQIVND (reference sequence). Trimming took off 5 bases at V and 3 bases at J, with 10 bases between the two ends. CDR3 size: 13 residues. CDR3 sequence reads: CASSFRTDYGYTF. The DNA of the CDR3 is TGTGCCAGTAGTTTTCGGACAGACTATGGCTACACCTTC.

The chain joins TRBV5-8 to TRBJ1-2; D is possibly TRBD1 (5 bases). Trimming pared 1 base from V and 3 bases from J, leaving 13 bases between. This CDR3 contains 15 residues. Germline CDR1 is SGHTS and CDR2 is YDEGEE. The CDR3 nucleotides are TGTGCCAGCAGCTTGCAGGGTATAGTGGACTATGGCTACACCTTC. Protein sequence: CASSLQGIVDYGYTF.

The V call is TRBV6-6, the J call TRBJ2-3, with TRBD2 matching over 7 bases. The CDR3 extends over 16 amino acids. The germline CDR1 and CDR2 sequences are MNHNY and SVGAGI (reference sequence). Trimming removed 2 bases from V and 5 bases from J; junction bases left unmatched: 10. CDR3 sequence: CASSYPPGGPQDTQYF. The DNA for the CDR3 is TGTGCCAGCAGTTACCCCCCGGGGGGTCCCCAAGATACGCAGTATTTT.

The chain joins TRBV9 to TRBJ1-5; perhaps TRBD1 as D (5 bases). Deletions cut 4 bases from V and 3 bases from J, with 11 bases between. The CDR3 spans 14 residues. Per the germline V gene, CDR1 is SGDLS and CDR2 is YYNGEE. The CDR3 is CASSFRQSNQPQHF. The CDR3 DNA reads TGTGCCAGCAGCTTCCGACAGTCCAATCAGCCCCAGCATTTT.